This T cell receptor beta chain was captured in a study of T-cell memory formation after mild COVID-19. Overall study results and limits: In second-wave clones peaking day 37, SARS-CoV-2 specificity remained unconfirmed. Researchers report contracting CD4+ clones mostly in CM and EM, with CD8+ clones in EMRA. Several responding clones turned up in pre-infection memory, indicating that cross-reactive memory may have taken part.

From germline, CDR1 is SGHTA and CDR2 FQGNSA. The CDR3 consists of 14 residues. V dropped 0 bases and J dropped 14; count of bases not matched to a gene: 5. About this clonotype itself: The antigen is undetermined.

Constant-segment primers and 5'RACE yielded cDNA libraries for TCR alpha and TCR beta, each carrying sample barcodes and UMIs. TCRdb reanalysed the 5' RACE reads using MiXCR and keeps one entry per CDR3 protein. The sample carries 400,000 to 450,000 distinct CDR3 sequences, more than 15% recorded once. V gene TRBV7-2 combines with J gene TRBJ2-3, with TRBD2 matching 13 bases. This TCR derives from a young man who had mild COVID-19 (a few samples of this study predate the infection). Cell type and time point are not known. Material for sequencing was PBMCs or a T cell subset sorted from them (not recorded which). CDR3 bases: TGTGCCAGCAGCTTAGCGACTAGCGGGGGGACCATGTATTTT. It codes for CASSLATSGGTMYF. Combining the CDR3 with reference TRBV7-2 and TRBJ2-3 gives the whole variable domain GAGVSQSPSNKVTEKGKDVELRCDPISGHTALYWYRQSLGQGLEFLIYFQGNSAPDKSGLPSDRFSAERTGGSVSTLTIQRTQQEDSAVYLCASSLATSGGTMYFGPGTRLTVL.